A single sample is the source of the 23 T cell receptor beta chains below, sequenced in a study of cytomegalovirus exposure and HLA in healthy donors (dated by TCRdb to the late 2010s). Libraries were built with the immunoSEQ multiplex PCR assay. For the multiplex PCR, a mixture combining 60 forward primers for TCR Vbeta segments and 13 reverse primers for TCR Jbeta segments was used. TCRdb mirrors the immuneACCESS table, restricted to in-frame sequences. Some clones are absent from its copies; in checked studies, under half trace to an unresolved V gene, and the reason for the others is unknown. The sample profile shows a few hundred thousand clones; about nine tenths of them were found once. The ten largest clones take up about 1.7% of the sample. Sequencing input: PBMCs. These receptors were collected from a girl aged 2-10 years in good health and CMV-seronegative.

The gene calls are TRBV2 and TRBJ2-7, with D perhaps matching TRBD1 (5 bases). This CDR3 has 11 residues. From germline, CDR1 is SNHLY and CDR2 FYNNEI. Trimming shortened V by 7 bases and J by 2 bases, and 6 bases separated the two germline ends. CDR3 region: CASTGTYEQYF. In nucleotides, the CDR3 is TGTGCCAGCACAGGGACCTACGAGCAGTACTTC. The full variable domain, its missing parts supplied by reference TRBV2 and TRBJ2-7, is EPEVTQTPSHQVTQMGQEVILRCVPISNHLYFYWYRQILGQKVEFLVSFYNNEISEKSEIFDDQFSVERPDGSNFTLKIRSTKLEDSAMYFCASTGTYEQYFGPGTRLTVT.

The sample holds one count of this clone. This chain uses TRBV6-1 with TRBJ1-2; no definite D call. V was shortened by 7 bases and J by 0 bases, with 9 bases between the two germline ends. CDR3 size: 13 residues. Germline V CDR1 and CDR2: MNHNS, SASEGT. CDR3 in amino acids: CASTGGANYGYTF. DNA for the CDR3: TGTGCCAGCACAGGAGGAGCTAACTATGGCTACACCTTC.

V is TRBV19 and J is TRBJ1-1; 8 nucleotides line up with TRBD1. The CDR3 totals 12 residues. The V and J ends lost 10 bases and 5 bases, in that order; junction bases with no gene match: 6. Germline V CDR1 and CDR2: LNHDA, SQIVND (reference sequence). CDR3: CATRDRPTEAFF. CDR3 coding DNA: TGTGCCACCCGGGACAGGCCGACTGAAGCTTTCTTT.

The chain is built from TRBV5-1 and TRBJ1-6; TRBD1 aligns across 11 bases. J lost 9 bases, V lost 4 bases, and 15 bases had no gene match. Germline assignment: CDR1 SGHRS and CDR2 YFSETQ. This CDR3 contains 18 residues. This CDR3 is CASSDGQGANQIGSPLHF. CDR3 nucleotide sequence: TGCGCCAGCAGCGATGGACAGGGGGCTAACCAAATCGGTTCACCCCTCCACTTT.

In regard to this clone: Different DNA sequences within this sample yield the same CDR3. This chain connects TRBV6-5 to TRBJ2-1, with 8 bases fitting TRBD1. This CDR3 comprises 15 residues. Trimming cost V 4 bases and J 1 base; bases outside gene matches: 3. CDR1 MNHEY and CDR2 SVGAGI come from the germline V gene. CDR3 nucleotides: TGTGCCAGCAGTTCCACAGGGGGTTCCTACAATGAGCAGTTCTTC. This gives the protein CASSSTGGSYNEQFF.

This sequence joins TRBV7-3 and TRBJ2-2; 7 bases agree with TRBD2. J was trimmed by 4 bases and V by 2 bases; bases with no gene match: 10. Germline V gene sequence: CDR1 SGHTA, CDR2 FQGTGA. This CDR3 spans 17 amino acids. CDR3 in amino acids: CASSLGQEAGSTGELFF. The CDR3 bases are TGTGCCAGCAGCTTAGGGCAAGAAGCGGGAAGCACCGGGGAGCTGTTTTTT. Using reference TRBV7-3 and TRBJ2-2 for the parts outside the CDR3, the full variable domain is GAGVSQTPSNKVTEKGKYVELRCDPISGHTALYWYRQSLGQGPEFLIYFQGTGAADDSGLPNDRFFAVRPEGSVSTLKIQRTERGDSAVYLCASSLGQEAGSTGELFFGEGSRLTVL.

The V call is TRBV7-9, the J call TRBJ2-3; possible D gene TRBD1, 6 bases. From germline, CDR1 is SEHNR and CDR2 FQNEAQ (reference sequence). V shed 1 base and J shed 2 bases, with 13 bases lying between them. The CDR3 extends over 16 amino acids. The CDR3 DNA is TGTGCCAGCAGCTTAGGTCAAGGGGGTGTCACAGATACGCAGTATTTT. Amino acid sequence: CASSLGQGGVTDTQYF.

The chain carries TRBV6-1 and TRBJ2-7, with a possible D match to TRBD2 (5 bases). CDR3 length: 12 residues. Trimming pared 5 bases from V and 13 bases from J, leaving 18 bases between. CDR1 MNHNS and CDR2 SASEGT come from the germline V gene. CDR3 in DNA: TGTGCCAGCAGTTCTGGCTGGACGCGGGTCTACTTC. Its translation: CASSSGWTRVYF.

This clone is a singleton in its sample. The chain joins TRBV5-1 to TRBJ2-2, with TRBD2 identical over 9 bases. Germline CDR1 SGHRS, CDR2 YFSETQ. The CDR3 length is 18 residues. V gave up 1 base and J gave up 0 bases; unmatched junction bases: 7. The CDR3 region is CASSLRGSGGTNTGELFF. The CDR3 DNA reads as TGCGCCAGCAGCTTGAGGGGCAGCGGGGGGACGAACACCGGGGAGCTGTTTTTT.

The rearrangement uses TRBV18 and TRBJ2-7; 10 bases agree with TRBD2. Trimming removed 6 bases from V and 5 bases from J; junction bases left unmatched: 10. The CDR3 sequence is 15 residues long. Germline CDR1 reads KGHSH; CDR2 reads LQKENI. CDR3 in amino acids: CASSPTGTSVNEQYF. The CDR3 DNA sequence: TGTGCCAGCTCCCCGACCGGGACTAGCGTTAACGAGCAGTACTTC.

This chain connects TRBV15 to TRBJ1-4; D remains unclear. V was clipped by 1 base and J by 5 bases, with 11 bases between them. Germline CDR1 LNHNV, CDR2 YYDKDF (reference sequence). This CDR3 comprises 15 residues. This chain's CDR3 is CATSRGGVRNEKLFF. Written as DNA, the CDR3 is TGTGCCACCAGCAGAGGAGGTGTAAGAAATGAAAAACTGTTTTTT.

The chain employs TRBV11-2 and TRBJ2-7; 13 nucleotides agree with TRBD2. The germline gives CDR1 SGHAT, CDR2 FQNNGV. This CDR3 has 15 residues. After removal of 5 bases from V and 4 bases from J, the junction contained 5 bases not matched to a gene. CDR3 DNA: TGTGCCAGCAGCCCCGGGACTAGCGGGGTATACGAGCAGTACTTC. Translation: CASSPGTSGVYEQYF.

This CDR3 reads CAWTGQGKEFF. The CDR3 region has the DNA TGTGCCTGGACGGGCCAGGGAAAAGAGTTCTTC. This rearrangement joins TRBV30 to TRBJ2-1; tentatively, D is TRBD1 (5 bases). The germline CDR1 and CDR2 sequences are GTSNPN and SVGIG (reference sequence). V shed 4 bases and J shed 14 bases, with 15 bases lying between them. CDR3 length equals 11 residues.

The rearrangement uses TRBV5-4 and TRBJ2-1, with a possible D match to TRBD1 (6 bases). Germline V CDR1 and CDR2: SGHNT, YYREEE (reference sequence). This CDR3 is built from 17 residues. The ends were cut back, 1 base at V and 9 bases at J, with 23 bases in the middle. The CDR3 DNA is TGTGCCAGCAGCTTGACAGGGACCATTGGGCGTTGGGGTGAGCAGTTCTTC. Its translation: CASSLTGTIGRWGEQFF.

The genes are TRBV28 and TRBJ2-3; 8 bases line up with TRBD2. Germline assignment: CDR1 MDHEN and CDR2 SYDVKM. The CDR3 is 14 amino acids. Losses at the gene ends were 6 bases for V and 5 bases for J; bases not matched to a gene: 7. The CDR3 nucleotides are TGTGCCAGCAGCCTCGGGGGGGCCGGAGATACGCAGTATTTT. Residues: CASSLGGAGDTQYF.

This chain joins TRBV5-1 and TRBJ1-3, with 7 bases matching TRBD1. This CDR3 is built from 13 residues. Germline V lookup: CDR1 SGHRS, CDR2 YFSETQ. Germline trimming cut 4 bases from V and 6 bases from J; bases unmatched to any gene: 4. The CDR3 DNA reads TGCGCCAGCAGCAGCGACAGGGAAAACACCATATATTTT. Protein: CASSSDRENTIYF. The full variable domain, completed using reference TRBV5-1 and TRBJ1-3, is KAGVTQTPRYLIKTRGQQVTLSCSPISGHRSVSWYQQTPGQGLQFLFEYFSETQRNKGNFPGRFSGRQFSNSRSEMNVSTLELGDSALYLCASSSDRENTIYFGEGSWLTVV.

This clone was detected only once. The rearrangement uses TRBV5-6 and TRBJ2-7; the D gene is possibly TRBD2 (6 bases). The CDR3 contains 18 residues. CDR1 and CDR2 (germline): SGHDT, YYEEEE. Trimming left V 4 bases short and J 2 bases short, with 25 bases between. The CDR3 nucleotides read TGTGCCAGCAGCACCTTACGTACCGGGAGTCCAGCAGCCTACGAGCAGTACTTC. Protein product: CASSTLRTGSPAAYEQYF.

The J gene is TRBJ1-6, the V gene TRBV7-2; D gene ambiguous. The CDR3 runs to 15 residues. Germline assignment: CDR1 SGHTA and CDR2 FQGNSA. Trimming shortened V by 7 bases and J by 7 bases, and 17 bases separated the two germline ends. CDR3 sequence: CASTRELAGNSPLHF. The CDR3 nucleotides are TGTGCCAGCACTCGGGAACTGGCTGGGAATTCACCCCTCCACTTT.

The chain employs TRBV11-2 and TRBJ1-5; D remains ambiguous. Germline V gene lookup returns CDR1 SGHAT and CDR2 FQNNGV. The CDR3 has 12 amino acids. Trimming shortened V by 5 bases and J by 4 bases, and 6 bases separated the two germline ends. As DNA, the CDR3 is TGTGCCAGCAGCCTACCAAATCAGCCCCAGCATTTT. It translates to CASSLPNQPQHF.

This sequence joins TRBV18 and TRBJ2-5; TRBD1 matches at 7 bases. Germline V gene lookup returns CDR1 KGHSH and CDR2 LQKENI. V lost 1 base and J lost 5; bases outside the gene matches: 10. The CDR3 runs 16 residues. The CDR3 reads CASSPLKTGMGETQYF. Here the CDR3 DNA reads TGTGCCAGCTCACCACTGAAGACAGGGATGGGTGAGACCCAGTACTTC.

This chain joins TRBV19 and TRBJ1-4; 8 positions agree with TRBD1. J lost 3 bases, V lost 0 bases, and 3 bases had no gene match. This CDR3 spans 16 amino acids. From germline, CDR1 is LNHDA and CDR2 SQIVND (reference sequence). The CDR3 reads CASSIDTGQANEKLFF. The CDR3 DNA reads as TGTGCCAGTAGTATAGACACGGGACAGGCTAATGAAAAACTGTTTTTT.

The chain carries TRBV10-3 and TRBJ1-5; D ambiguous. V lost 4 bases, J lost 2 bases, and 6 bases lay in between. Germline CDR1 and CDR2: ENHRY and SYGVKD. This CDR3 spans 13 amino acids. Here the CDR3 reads CAISVEGNQPQHF. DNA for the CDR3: TGTGCCATCAGTGTAGAAGGCAATCAGCCCCAGCATTTT.

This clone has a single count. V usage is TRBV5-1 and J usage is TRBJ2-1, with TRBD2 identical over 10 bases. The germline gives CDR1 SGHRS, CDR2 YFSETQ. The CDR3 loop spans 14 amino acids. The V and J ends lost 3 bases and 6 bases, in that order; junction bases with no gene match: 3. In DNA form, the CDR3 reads TGCGCCAGCAGCTCCCGGACTAGCGGCAATGAGCAGTTCTTC. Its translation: CASSSRTSGNEQFF.